This T cell receptor beta chain was profiled in a study of cytomegalovirus exposure and HLA in healthy donors. General study results and limits: Accurate HLA-A and HLA-B prediction from TCR beta sequences was reported for most subjects. Owing to their indistinguishability, certain V segments, notably TRBV6-2 and TRBV6-3, were excluded.

In the case of this clone: As yet, its antigen is unknown.

The study ran its PCR with 60 Vbeta and 13 Jbeta primers. This table comes from immunoSEQ multiplex PCR, and its TCRdb copy is limited to in-frame clones, with some not included. Among approximately 190,000 clones, 82% were seen once, and the ten largest hold about 0.1%. The CDR3 has 13 residues. V shed 6 bases and J 3 bases; nucleotides not matched to a gene: 4. Germline-derived CDR1 and CDR2 are SGHTA and FQGNSA. The genes are TRBV7-2 and TRBJ1-2; 7 nucleotides align to TRBD1. What was sequenced was PBMCs. The source of this sequence is a boy aged 2 to 9 in good health and CMV-seronegative. CDR3 loop: CASRRDSHYGYTF. As DNA, the CDR3 is TGTGCCAGCAGGAGGGACAGCCACTATGGCTACACCTTC.